This TCR beta chain was sequenced in a study of lymphopenia after photon versus proton radiotherapy. Points from the study as a whole: In patients who died, overall survival fell as post-nadir TCR diversity dropped more. Oligoclonal CD8+ Temra expansion after nadir drove photon patients' diversity drop. Under photons, naive T cells and diversity fell while effector/memory populations rose.

There are 11 residues in the CDR3. Trimming took 5 bases from V and 5 from J, leaving 4 bases between them. The germline V gene encodes CDR1 SGHAT and CDR2 FQDESV (reference sequence). For this clone: Its specificity is not known.

The repertoire was sequenced with immunoSEQ multiplex PCR; TCRdb's copy has only in-frame clones and lacks some. The repertoire holds 150,000 or so clones, around 85% seen once, with about 4.4% in the top ten. The clonotype was recovered from a man aged 50 to 59 with gastric cancer. The material sequenced was peripheral blood, taken from a patient treated with photon-based radiotherapy. This rearrangement joins TRBV11-1 to TRBJ2-4; D not certain. The CDR3 DNA reads TGTGCCAGCAGCATCGAAAACATTCAGTACTTC. Translating it yields CASSIENIQYF.